The present TCR beta chain was sequenced within a study of cytomegalovirus exposure and HLA in healthy donors. Trimming stripped 1 base from V and 6 bases from J, with 15 bases between. Germline CDR1 and CDR2: SEHNR and FQNEAQ (reference sequence). This CDR3 comprises 15 residues. Nominal health characterized the donors when sampled, though unrecorded immune exposures were likely. It was with 60 Vbeta and 13 Jbeta primers that the PCR ran. The method was immunoSEQ multiplex PCR; TCRdb's version includes in-frame clones alone and lacks a portion of them. The data hold some 110,000 clones, with approximately 80% observed a single time.

The TCR sequence derives from a male donor in good health and CMV-seronegative. Specimen: PBMCs. V gene TRBV7-9 combines with J gene TRBJ2-5; perhaps TRBD2 as D (7 bases). The CDR3 DNA follows: TGTGCCAGCAGCTTAGTTCCGGGGGGCGCGAAGACCCAGTACTTC. Translated, it gives CASSLVPGGAKTQYF.